This TCR beta chain was recorded in a study of preoperative IRX-2 immunotherapy in early breast cancer. There are 15 residues in the CDR3. V lost 2 bases to trimming and J lost 0 bases, with 11 bases between them. Per the germline V gene, CDR1 is SGHRS and CDR2 is YFSETQ. Treatment given: preoperative locoregional IRX-2 cytokine immunotherapy. Preoperative locoregional IRX-2 cytokine immunotherapy was tested in the phase Ib source study. The repertoire was sequenced with immunoSEQ multiplex PCR; TCRdb's copy has only in-frame clones and lacks some. The repertoire holds about 32,000 clones, with around 83% as singletons.

The sample in question was lymph node tissue, obtained from a patient treated with IRX-2 immunotherapy. The chain joins TRBV5-1 to TRBJ1-1; no definite D call. The sequence was collected from a human donor with breast cancer. The CDR3 spells CASSLGAGMNTEAFF. Here the CDR3 DNA reads TGCGCCAGCAGCTTAGGAGCGGGAATGAACACTGAAGCTTTCTTT.